This TCR beta chain derives from a study of T cells in Graves' hyperthyroidism and ophthalmopathy (dated by TCRdb to the late 2010s). A note on the overall study: Peripheral blood was sampled at the time of initial diagnosis, prior to any treatment. To identify distinguishing TCR V-J signatures, a discovery cohort of about a hundred patients was used, comprising 40 to 45 with Graves' ophthalmopathy and some 60 with stable Graves' hyperthyroidism. For training and testing, the 100 or so patients in the discovery cohort were randomly divided in a 7:3 ratio. An independent validation cohort of 18 to 20 hyperthyroidism patients and roughly 16 patients who later progressed to ophthalmopathy tested prospective prediction of ophthalmopathy. In addition, the study compared T-cell repertoires in thyroid tissue and in blood from about six Graves' hyperthyroidism patients. After blood sampling, hyperthyroidism patients were treated with methimazole at a starting dose of 30 mg daily, and ophthalmopathy patients were treated with high-dose intravenous methylprednisolone. The paper describes TCR Vbeta CDR3 sequencing of 135 peripheral blood samples, made up of around 41 ophthalmopathy patients, roughly 72 hyperthyroidism patients and some 17 progressor patients.

The TCR beta CDR3 regions were amplified from RNA transcripts. The TCR CDR3 was subjected to a first round of RT-PCR using the HTBI primer set and the Qiagen OneStep RT-PCR kit. The libraries were constructed in a second round of multiplex PCR and then size-selected and purified. The libraries were sequenced on an Illumina HiSeq2000 using paired-end 100 bp reads. The authors processed their data as follows. SOAPnuke was used to process the raw data, removing reads that contained adapters or uncalled bases, had a mean Phred below 15, or lacked an exact match to the constant primer or identifier. High-quality paired reads were merged using COPE v1.2.5, and each unique nucleotide sequence was defined as a clonotype. Clonotypes were aligned to IMGT TRBV, TRBD and TRBJ reference segments using MiTCR v1.1. The analysis was restricted to V-J combinations with a frequency above 0.0001, which together covered about 99% of the repertoires. A TCS score was defined as the ratio between F50 (clonal expansion) and ExV (chaos), using BLOSUM62-based TCRdist between CDR3 peptides within each V-J. Welch's t-statistics and random forest reduced 514 V-J features to 10 to 15, which were used in a naive Bayes classifier (R e1071). The Morisita-Horn index was used to measure how similar the thyroid and blood repertoires were. TCRdb cleaned the public reads at Q25 with fastp, built clones with MiXCR and kept in-frame beta chains. Identical CDR3 proteins give one entry, which carries the most common genes and DNA. The V and J calls, along with clone size, are taken from TCRdb and not from the paper's own processing. A total of hundreds of thousands of distinct CDR3 sequences appear in this sample, about 15% of them only once. The ten largest make up around 4.5% of the sample.

On the study overall, not on this receptor specifically: A model built on a 13 V-J signature distinguished ophthalmopathy from stable hyperthyroidism, reaching roughly 88% sensitivity and approximately 81% specificity in cross-validation and 80%/75% in testing. During validation, the model predicted progression to ophthalmopathy a median of around six months ahead of onset, with roughly 65% sensitivity and around 73% specificity. Sample size was not statistically predetermined, and investigators were not blinded to group allocation. Most expanded thyroid clonotypes (frequency above 0.001) were also found in blood, which suggests that blood repertoires may mirror thyroid immune responses.

Sequences MNHNS (CDR1) and SASEGT (CDR2) are obtained from the germline V gene. Cut back by 1 base and 5 bases, the V and J ends lie 9 bases apart. The CDR3, cysteine through phenylalanine, is 14 amino acids long. Only the CDR3 part of the read is kept: 42 bases, read in frame from the first base. This clonotype was counted many times. Its antigen is still unknown. Base qualities are not at hand, and no much larger clone is one base apart. Moderately to severely active disease, a Clinical Activity Score of at least 3, a NOSPECS grade of at least 4, and a duration under 3 months were present in ophthalmopathy patients. Any patient with an uncontrolled infection, another autoimmune disease, pregnancy or lactation was excluded. Diagnoses relied on clinical symptoms, serum thyroxine and TRAb, thyroid ultrasound and orbital computed tomography. PBMCs were isolated from 10 ml of fresh peripheral blood by Ficoll-Paque density gradient centrifugation. Trizol reagent was used to extract total RNA, and RNA quality was then checked on an Agilent 2100 Bioanalyzer.

The sequence links TRBV6-1 to TRBJ1-5; the D gene is not confidently resolved. The sequence derives from a woman aged 40 to 50 with Graves' ophthalmopathy. Sequenced: blood. The CDR3: CASSEGAEHQPQHF. The nucleotide sequence reads as follows: TGTGCCAGCAGTGAAGGGGCAGAGCATCAGCCCCAGCATTTT.